This T cell receptor (beta chain) emerged from a study of human thymus T cells. Study observations and caveats: Thymic TCR repertoires of unrelated people reportedly overlapped highly. What appeared biased in thymic and blood repertoires was the usage of V and J genes.

This CDR3 region has 11 residues. The V end lost 3 bases, the J end lost 6 bases, and 6 bases lay between the germline ends. CDR1 and CDR2 (germline): SGDLS, YYNGEE. Thymus tissue was removed during corrective cardiac surgery. The donor group consisted of healthy Finnish infants who were having corrective surgery for congenital heart defects. Note on this clone: Its antigen is currently unknown.

Libraries were prepared by immunoSEQ multiplex PCR; TCRdb keeps only in-frame clonotypes and omits some of them. The top ten clones hold approximately 0.03% of a sample with some 78,000 clones, approximately 96% of them seen once. Sequencing was done on a sample of thymus tissue. This sequence originates from a boy under two years old with a congenital heart defect but otherwise immunologically healthy. The chain joins TRBV9 to TRBJ2-5; D not certain. This CDR3 reads CASSASQTQYF. CDR3 in DNA: TGTGCCAGCAGCGCCTCCCAGACCCAGTACTTC.